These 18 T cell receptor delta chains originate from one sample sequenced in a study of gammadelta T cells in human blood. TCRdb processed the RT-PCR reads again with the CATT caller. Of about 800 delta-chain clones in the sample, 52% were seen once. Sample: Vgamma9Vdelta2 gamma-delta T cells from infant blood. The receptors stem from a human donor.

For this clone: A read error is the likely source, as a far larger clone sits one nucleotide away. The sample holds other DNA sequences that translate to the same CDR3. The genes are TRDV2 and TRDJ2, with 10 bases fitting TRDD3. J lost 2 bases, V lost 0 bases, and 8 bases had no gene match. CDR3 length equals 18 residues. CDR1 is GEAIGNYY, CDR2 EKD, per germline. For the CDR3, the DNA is TGTGCCTGTGACACCATACTGGGGGATCCTTACTTGACAGCACAACTCTTCTTT. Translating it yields CACDTILGDPYLTAQLFF.

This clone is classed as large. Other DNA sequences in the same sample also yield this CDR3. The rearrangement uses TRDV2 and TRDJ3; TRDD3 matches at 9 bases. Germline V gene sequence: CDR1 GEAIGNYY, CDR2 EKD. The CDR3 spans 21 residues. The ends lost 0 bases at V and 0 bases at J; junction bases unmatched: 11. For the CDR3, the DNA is TGTGCCTGTGACACCATGGGTATACTGGGGGACAGCTCCTGGGACACCCGACAGATGTTTTTC. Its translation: CACDTMGILGDSSWDTRQMFF.

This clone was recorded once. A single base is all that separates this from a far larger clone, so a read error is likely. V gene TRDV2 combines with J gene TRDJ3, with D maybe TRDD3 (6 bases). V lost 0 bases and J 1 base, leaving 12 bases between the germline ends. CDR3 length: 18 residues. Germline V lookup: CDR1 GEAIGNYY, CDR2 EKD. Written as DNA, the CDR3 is TGTGCCTGTGACACCTACTGGGTGATATCCTGGGACACCCGACAGATGTTTTTC. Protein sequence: CACDTYWVISWDTRQMFF.

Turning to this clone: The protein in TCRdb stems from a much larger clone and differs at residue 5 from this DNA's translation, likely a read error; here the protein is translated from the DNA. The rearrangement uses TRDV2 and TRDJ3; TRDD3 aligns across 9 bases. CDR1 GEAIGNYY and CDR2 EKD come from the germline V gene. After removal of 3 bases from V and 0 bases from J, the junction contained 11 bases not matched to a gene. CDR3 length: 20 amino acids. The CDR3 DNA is TGTGCCTGTGACTCCGCCCCTGGGGGATCCAGCTCCTGGGACACCCGACAGATGTTTTTC. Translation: CACDSAPGGSSSWDTRQMFF.

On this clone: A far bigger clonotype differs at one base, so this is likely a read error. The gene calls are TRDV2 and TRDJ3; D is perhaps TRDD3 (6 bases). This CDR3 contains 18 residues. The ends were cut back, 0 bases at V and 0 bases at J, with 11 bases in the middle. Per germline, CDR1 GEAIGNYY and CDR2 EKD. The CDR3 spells CACDTRGFSSWDTRQMFF. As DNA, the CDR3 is TGTGCCTGTGACACCAGGGGATTTAGCTCCTGGGACACCCGACAGATGTTTTTC.

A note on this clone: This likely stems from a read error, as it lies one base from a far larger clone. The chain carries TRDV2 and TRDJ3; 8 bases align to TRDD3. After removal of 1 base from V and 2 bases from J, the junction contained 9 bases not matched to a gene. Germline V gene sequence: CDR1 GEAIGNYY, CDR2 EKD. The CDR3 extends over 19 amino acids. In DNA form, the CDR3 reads TGTGCCTGTGACACGCTGGGGGAGAGAGGACCCTGGGACACCCGACAGATGTTTTTC. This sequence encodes CACDTLGERGPWDTRQMFF.

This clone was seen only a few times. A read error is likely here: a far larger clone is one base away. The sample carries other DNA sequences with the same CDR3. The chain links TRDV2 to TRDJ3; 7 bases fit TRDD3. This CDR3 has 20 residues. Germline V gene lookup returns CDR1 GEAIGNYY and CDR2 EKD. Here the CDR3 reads CACDTWGTSDSSWDTRQMFF. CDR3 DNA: TGTGCCTGTGACACCTGGGGGACGTCGGATAGCTCCTGGGACACACGACAGATGTTTTTC.

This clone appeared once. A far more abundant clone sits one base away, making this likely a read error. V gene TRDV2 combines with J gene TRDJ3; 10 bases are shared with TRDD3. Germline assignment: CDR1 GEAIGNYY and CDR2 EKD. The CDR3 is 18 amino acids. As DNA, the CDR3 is TGTGCCTATGACACAGCTGGGGGATACTCCTGGGACACCCGACAGATGTTTTTC. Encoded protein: CAYDTAGGYSWDTRQMFF.

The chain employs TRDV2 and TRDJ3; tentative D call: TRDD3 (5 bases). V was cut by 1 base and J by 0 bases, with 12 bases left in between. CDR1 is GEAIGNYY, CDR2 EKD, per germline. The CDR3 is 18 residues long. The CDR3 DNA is TGTGCCTGTGACACTGCGGGGACGAACTCCTGGGACACCCGACAGATGTTTTTC. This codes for CACDTAGTNSWDTRQMFF.

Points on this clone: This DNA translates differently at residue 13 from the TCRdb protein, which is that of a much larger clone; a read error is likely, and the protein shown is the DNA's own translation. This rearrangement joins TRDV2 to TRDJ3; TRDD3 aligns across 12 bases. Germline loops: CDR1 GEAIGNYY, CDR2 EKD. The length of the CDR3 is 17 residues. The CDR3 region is CACDIVLGDTSTQQMFF. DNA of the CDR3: TGTGCCTGTGACATCGTACTGGGGGATACCTCTACCCAACAGATGTTTTTC.

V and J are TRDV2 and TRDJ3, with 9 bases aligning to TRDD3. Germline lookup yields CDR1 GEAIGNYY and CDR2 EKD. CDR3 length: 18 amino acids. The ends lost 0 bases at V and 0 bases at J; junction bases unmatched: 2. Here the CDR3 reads CACDTYWGSSWDTRQMFF. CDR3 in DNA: TGTGCCTGTGACACCTACTGGGGGAGCTCCTGGGACACCCGACAGATGTTTTTC.

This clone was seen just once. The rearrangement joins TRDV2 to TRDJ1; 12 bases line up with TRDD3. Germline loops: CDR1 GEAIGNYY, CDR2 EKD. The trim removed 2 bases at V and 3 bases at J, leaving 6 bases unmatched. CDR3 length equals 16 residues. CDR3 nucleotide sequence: TGTGCCTGTGACATACTGGGGGATACTAGCTCCGATAAACTCATCTTT. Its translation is CACDILGDTSSDKLIF.

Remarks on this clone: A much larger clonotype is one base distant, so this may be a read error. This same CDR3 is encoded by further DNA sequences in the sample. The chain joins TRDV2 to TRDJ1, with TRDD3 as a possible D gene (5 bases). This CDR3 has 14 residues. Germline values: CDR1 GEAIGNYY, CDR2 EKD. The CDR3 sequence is CACDTWGNTDKLIF. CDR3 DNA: TGTGCCTGTGACACCTGGGGTAACACTGATAAACTCATCTTT.

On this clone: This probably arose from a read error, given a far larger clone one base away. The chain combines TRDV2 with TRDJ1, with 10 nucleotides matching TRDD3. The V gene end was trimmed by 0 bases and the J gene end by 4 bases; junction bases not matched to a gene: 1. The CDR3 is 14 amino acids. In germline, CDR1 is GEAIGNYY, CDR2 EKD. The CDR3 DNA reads TGTGCCTGTGACACCTGGGGGATACACGATAAACTCATCTTT. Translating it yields CACDTWGIHDKLIF.

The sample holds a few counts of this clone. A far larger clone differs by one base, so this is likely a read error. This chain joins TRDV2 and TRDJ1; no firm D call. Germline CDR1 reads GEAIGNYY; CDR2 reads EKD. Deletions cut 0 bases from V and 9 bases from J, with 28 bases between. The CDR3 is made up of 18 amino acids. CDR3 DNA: TGTGCCTGTGACACCGTGGGCACACAAATCGCTTTGACAGCACAACTCATCTTT. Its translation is CACDTVGTQIALTAQLIF.

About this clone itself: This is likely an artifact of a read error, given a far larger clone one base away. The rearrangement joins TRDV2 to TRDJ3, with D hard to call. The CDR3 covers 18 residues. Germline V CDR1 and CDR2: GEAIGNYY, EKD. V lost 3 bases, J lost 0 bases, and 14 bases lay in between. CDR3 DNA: TGTGCCTGTGACGCCGCGGAGGTCTCCTCCTGGGACACCCGACAGATGTTTTTC. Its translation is CACDAAEVSSWDTRQMFF.

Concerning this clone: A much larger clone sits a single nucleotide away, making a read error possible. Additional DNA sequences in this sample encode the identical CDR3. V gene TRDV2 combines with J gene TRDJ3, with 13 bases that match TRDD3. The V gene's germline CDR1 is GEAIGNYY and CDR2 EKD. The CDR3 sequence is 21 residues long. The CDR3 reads CACDTVLGDTLSSWDTRQMFF. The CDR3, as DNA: TGTGCCTGTGACACCGTACTGGGGGATACGCTGAGCTCCTGGGACACTCGACAGATGTTTTTC.

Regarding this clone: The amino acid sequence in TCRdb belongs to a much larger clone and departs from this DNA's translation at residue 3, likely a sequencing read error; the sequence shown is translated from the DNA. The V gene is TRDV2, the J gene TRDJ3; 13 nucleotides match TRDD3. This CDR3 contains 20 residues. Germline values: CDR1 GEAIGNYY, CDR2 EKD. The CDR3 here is CAFDTLGDTPTGWDTRQMFF. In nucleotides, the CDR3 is TGTGCCTTTGACACACTGGGGGATACGCCAACGGGCTGGGACACCCGACAGATGTTTTTC.